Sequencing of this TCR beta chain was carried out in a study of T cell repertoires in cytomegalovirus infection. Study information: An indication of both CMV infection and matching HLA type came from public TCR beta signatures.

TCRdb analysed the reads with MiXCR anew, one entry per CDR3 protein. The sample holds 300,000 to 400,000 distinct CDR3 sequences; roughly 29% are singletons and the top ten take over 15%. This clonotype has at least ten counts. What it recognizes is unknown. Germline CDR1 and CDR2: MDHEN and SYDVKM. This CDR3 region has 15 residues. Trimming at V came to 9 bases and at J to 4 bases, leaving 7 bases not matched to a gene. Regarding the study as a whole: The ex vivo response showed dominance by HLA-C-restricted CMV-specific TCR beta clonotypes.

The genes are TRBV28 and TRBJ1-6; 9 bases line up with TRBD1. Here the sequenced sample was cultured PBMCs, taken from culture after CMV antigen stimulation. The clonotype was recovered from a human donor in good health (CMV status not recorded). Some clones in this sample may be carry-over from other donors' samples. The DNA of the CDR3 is TGTGCCAGTGGGACAGGGACACTTTATAATTCACCCCTCCACTTT. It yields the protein CASGTGTLYNSPLHF.